What follows are 9 T cell receptor beta chains derived from one specimen sequenced in a study of glioma-infiltrating T cells. The iRepertoire nested amplicon-rescue multiplex PCR amplified TCR alpha and beta CDR3s from RNA. MiXCR was run by TCRdb on the multiplex PCR reads, yielding one entry per CDR3 protein. The data show more than 90,000 distinct CDR3 sequences, 40% seen once. Material: glioma tissue, nonneoplastic brain tissue, or PBMCs (not recorded which). The receptors derive from a human donor with low-grade glioma or glioblastoma, undergoing nonglioma brain surgery, or in good health (not recorded which).

This clonotype was observed at least ten times. This chain uses TRBV12-3 or TRBV12-4 with TRBJ2-7; 7 bases agree with TRBD1. The CDR3 runs 14 residues. V lost 8 bases to trimming and J lost 4 bases; unmatched junction nucleotides: 11. The chain's CDR3 is CASGEQGFRYEQYF. The CDR3 DNA follows: TGTGCCAGCGGAGAACAGGGGTTTCGGTACGAGCAGTACTTC.

As regards this clonotype: One base away lies a much larger clone, so this may be a sequencing read error. The V gene is TRBV9, the J gene TRBJ2-7; weak D call: TRBD1 (5 bases). CDR3 size: 15 residues. The germline V gene has CDR1 SGDLS and CDR2 YYNGEE. With 0 bases removed from V and 4 bases from J, the gap between germline ends came to 14 bases. CDR3 sequence reads: CASSVELGPAYEQYF. CDR3 DNA sequence: TGTGCCAGCAGCGTAGAGTTGGGGCCCGCTTACGAGCAGTACTTC.

This clonotype was seen only once. V is TRBV2 and J is TRBJ2-7, with 7 bases identical to TRBD2. The CDR3 extends over 14 amino acids. Germline CDR1 SNHLY, CDR2 FYNNEI. V lost 2 bases, J lost 3 bases, and 4 bases stayed unmatched. The CDR3 region has the DNA TGTGCCAGCAGTGAATATGGCGGGAGCTACGAGCAGTACTTC. Translated: CASSEYGGSYEQYF.

Details on this clonotype: This may stem from a read error, because a much larger clone lies one nucleotide away. The chain couples TRBV10-3 to TRBJ2-6; 7 nucleotides match TRBD1. Germline V CDR1 and CDR2: ENHRY, SYGVKD. The CDR3 has 16 residues. The junction had 8 bases not matched to a gene; V was cut back by 6 bases and J by 3 bases. CDR3 nucleotides: TGTGCCATCAGCCCGGGACAGAGGTTTGGGGCCAACGTCCTGACTTTC. Residues: CAISPGQRFGANVLTF.

Concerning this clonotype: A read error may produce the germline difference seen at one junction end. The CDR3 DNA sequence: TGTGCCAGCATAGGCCGGACAAATGAGAAGTTCTTC. Its protein product is CASIGRTNEKFF. The genes are TRBV6-2 or TRBV6-3 and TRBJ2-1, with D perhaps matching TRBD1 (5 bases). This CDR3 has 12 amino acids. CDR1 and CDR2 (germline): MNHEY, SVGEGT.

This clonotype occurred many times. The V gene is TRBV7-9, the J gene TRBJ2-1; TRBD1 might be the D (6 bases). With 7 bases removed from V and 0 bases from J, the gap between germline ends came to 10 bases. This CDR3 contains 14 residues. Per germline, CDR1 SEHNR and CDR2 FQNEAQ (reference sequence). The CDR3 DNA reads TGTGCCAGCAACCGGGACACCTCCTACAATGAGCAGTTCTTC. Protein: CASNRDTSYNEQFF. The full variable domain, with the rest looked up from reference TRBV7-9 and TRBJ2-1, is DTGVSQNPRHKITKRGQNVTFRCDPISEHNRLYWYRQTLGQGPEFLTYFQNEAQLEKSRLLSDRFSAERPKGSFSTLEIQRTEQGDSAMYLCASNRDTSYNEQFFGPGTRLTVL.

This clonotype was counted many times. The chain's CDR3 is CSVGSWGLADTQYF. CDR3 nucleotides: TGCAGCGTTGGGAGTTGGGGGTTGGCAGATACGCAGTATTTT. This chain connects TRBV29-1 to TRBJ2-3; TRBD1 or TRBD2 may be the D gene (5 bases each). V lost 4 bases to trimming and J lost 4 bases, with 15 bases between them. This CDR3 is 14 amino acids long. Germline V CDR1 and CDR2: SQVTM, ANQGSEA.

This clonotype was found many times. V and J are TRBV7-3 and TRBJ2-2; D unresolved. The CDR3 spans 16 residues. Germline assignment: CDR1 SGHTA and CDR2 FQGTGA. V was shortened by 5 bases and J by 4 bases, with 17 bases between the two germline ends. CDR3 nucleotide sequence: TGTGCCAGCAGCAGGGTACCAAACTCCCGCACCGGGGAGCTGTTTTTT. Its protein product is CASSRVPNSRTGELFF.

Of note for this clonotype: A much more abundant neighbour one base away suggests this may be a read error. The J gene is TRBJ1-2, the V gene TRBV5-4, with D unresolved. Germline loops: CDR1 SGHNT, CDR2 YYREEE (reference sequence). The CDR3 is 13 residues long. CDR3 nucleotides: TGTGCCAGCAGCTTGGTTGACTTAGGTGGCGACACCTTC. Its translation is CASSLVDLGGDTF.